This T cell receptor (beta chain) was identified during a study of regulatory T cells in long-lasting Graves disease. Study context: Patients met the persistent Graves' disease definition after over 5 years of antithyroid drugs with positive TSH receptor antibodies.

The sample's time point: persistent/refractory GD, antithyroid drugs over 5 years with positive TRAb. PBMC RNA was the source of the TCR library. This clonotype was detected a few times. According to the study, TCR beta libraries were built with iRepertoire HTBI primers and CDR3-region Arm-PCR. TCRdb processed the multiplex PCR reads anew with MiXCR; each CDR3 protein has one entry. Of 500,000 to 700,000 distinct CDR3 sequences in the sample, about 32% were seen once. The V and J ends lost 4 bases and 4 bases, in that order; junction bases with no gene match: 10. CDR3 length equals 16 residues. CDR1 and CDR2 from the germline V gene are SGHRS and YFSETQ.

The gene calls are TRBV5-1 and TRBJ1-2, with 10 bases aligning to TRBD1. This TCR was recovered from a female donor with Graves disease. Sequenced material: peripheral blood mononuclear cells (PBMCs), taken when the disease was refractory, from a patient treated with antithyroid drugs. CDR3: CASSTSGTGVGYGYTF. In DNA form, the CDR3 reads TGCGCCAGCAGCACCTCCGGGACAGGGGTTGGCTATGGCTACACCTTC.